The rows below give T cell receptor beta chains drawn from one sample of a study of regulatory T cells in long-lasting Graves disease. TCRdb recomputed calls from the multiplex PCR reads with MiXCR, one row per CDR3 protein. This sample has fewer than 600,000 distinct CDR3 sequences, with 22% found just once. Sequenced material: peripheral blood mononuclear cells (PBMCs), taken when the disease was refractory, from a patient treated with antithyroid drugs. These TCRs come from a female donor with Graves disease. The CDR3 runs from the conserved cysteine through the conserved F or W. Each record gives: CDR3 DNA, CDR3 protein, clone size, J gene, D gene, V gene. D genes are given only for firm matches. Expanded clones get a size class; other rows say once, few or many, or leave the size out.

TGTGCCAGCAGCACCCTTACGAACTATGGCTACACCTTC | CASSTLTNYGYTF | many | TRBJ1-2 | . | TRBV27
TGCAGGGTTCCGGGACAGGGAGGTGGCACTGAAGCTTTCTTT | CRVPGQGGGTEAFF | . | TRBJ1-1 | TRBD1 | TRBV29-1
TGTGCCAGCAGCTTTCACCCGGTCTCCACTAATGAAAAACTGTTTTTT | CASSFHPVSTNEKLFF | few | TRBJ1-4 | . | TRBV7-9
TGTGCCAGCAGCTTAGAGCTAGCGGGAGCGGTGAACGAGCAGTACTTC | CASSLELAGAVNEQYF | . | TRBJ2-7 | TRBD2 | TRBV13
TGTGCCAGCAGCTCCGAGACGGTTTCCTACGAGCAGTACTTC | CASSSETVSYEQYF | few | TRBJ2-7 | . | TRBV7-9
TGTGCCAGCAGCTTAGTCGCGGGAGGGCCGATCAATGAGCAGTTCTTC | CASSLVAGGPINEQFF | few | TRBJ2-1 | TRBD2 | TRBV7-2
TGTGCCACCAGTGATCCTGGACTAGCGGGACAAGAGACCCAGTACTTC | CATSDPGLAGQETQYF | many | TRBJ2-5 | TRBD2 | TRBV24-1
TGCGCCAGCAGCTTGTCGTCTAGCGGAGAGACCCAGTACTTC | CASSLSSSGETQYF | . | TRBJ2-5 | TRBD2 | TRBV5-1
TGCAGCGTTGGGGGTGTGAGCTCTGGGGCCAACGTCCTGACTTTC | CSVGGVSSGANVLTF | few | TRBJ2-6 | . | TRBV29-1
TGTGCCAGCAGCTGGGGGACTAGCGGGAGGGAGACCCAGTACTTC | CASSWGTSGRETQYF | many | TRBJ2-5 | TRBD2 | TRBV11-2
TGTGCCAGCAGTCCTAGAACAGGGACGGAGTATGGCTACACCTTC | CASSPRTGTEYGYTF | few | TRBJ1-2 | . | TRBV7-2
TGTGCCAGCAGTTCTGCCGGGACAGGGAACCAAGAGACCCAGTACTTC | CASSSAGTGNQETQYF | many | TRBJ2-5 | TRBD1 | TRBV28
TGTGCCAGCAGCGCTAGTCCCCTCGGGGGCGAGATCGGGGAGCTGTTTTTT | CASSASPLGGEIGELFF | . | TRBJ2-2 | . | TRBV9
TGTGCCAGCTTCGGGACAGGGGGCAGGACTATGAATGGCTACACCTTC | CASFGTGGRTMNGYTF | few | TRBJ1-2 | TRBD1 | TRBV6-1
TGTGCCAGCAGTCAAGAGCTGGGGGGGGGATATAATTCACCCCTCCACTTT | CASSQELGGGYNSPLHF | many | TRBJ1-6 | . | TRBV7-2